This T cell receptor (beta chain) was identified during a study of cytomegalovirus exposure and HLA in healthy donors. This clone was detected only a few times. Germline V CDR1 and CDR2: GTSNPN, SVGIG (reference sequence). Trimming took off 2 bases at V and 4 bases at J, with 12 bases between the two ends. This CDR3 spans 15 amino acids. The data were produced by immunoSEQ multiplex PCR, yet TCRdb's version contains in-frame clones alone and is incomplete. Here the sample spans fewer than 250,000 clones, roughly 91% being singletons. The TCR was taken from a woman between 18 and 29 years old in good health and CMV-seropositive. The specimen sequenced was PBMCs. The chain uses TRBV30 and TRBJ2-6; D might be TRBD2 (7 bases). For the CDR3, the DNA is TGTGCCTGGAGTAGGGGGGGGCACGGGGCCAACGTCCTGACTTTC. Its protein is CAWSRGGHGANVLTF.